The 21 T cell receptor beta chains reported below all come from one sample, sequenced in a study of T cells expressing NK-cell markers. TCRdb processed the 5' RACE reads again and assigns one entry to each CDR3 protein, with no DNA. The sample data list over 100,000 distinct CDR3 sequences. The sequencing sample was made of blood T cells: a sorted CD56 or NKG2C T cell subset, CD4+ or CD8+ T cells, or bulk PBMC T cells (not recorded which). The receptors here all came from a woman between 18 and 69 years old in good health.

This chain connects TRBV4-2 to TRBJ2-3; TCRdb outputs TRBD2, but without DNA this stays unchecked. The CDR3 spans 13 residues. In germline, CDR1 is LGHNA, CDR2 YNFKEQ. The CDR3: CASSQGGPDTQYF.

The chain is built from TRBV6-5 and TRBJ2-5; TCRdb calls TRBD1, which cannot be checked without DNA. The CDR3 is 15 amino acids. Germline-derived CDR1 and CDR2 are MNHEY and SVGAGI. Here the CDR3 reads CASSYSKGARETQYF.

The CDR3 here is CASSPPPRKWSYEQYF. J is TRBJ2-7 and V is TRBV18. The CDR3 is 16 residues long. Germline V CDR1 and CDR2: KGHSH, LQKENI.

The rearrangement joins TRBV20-1 to TRBJ2-3; TCRdb calls TRBD2, which cannot be checked without DNA. Germline CDR1 DFQATT, CDR2 SNEGSKA (reference sequence). The CDR3 spans 14 residues. The CDR3: CSAKKGPNRDTQYF.

The V gene is TRBV6-2 or TRBV6-3, the J gene TRBJ1-2; the TCRdb call, TRBD1, lacks DNA for checking. The CDR3 loop spans 14 amino acids. CDR1 and CDR2 (germline): MNHEY, SVGEGT. The CDR3 spells CASSYISGNYGYTF.

The V gene is TRBV10-3, the J gene TRBJ2-3. The CDR3 length is 11 residues. Germline V gene lookup returns CDR1 ENHRY and CDR2 SYGVKD. This chain's CDR3 is CAGSSTDTQYF.

The chain joins TRBV7-8 to TRBJ2-1; TCRdb designates TRBD1, a call that cannot be tested without DNA. This CDR3 contains 15 residues. Germline V gene sequence: CDR1 SGHVS, CDR2 FQNEAQ. CDR3 sequence reads: CASSLSTGQTNEQFF.

The V call is TRBV29-1, the J call TRBJ2-5; as DNA is missing, the TRBD2 call by TCRdb cannot be tested. Germline values: CDR1 SQVTM, CDR2 ANQGSEA. This CDR3 is 15 amino acids long. The chain's CDR3 is CSGGRGRAFTETQYF.

The chain has TRBV20-1 and TRBJ2-3; checking the TCRdb D call of TRBD2 is not possible without DNA. Germline V gives CDR1 DFQATT, CDR2 SNEGSKA (reference sequence). CDR3 size: 16 residues. CDR3 sequence: CSATSGLAGSGDTQYF.

The CDR3 sequence is CASSSGQGGQETQYF. The chain uses TRBV27 and TRBJ2-5; TCRdb selects TRBD1, and the lack of DNA leaves this call unchecked. The CDR3 is 15 residues long. Germline CDR1 MNHEY, CDR2 SMNVEV (reference sequence).

V and J are TRBV4-1 and TRBJ1-4. The CDR3 spans 12 residues. Germline loops: CDR1 MGHRA, CDR2 YSYEKL. The CDR3 sequence: CASRTAGEKLFF.

The chain combines TRBV4-3 with TRBJ2-4; the D call of TRBD1 rests on TCRdb alone, since no DNA is present to check it. The CDR3 covers 16 residues. Germline lookup yields CDR1 LGHNA and CDR2 YSLEER. This CDR3 is CASSQDRGLAKNIQYF.

J is TRBJ1-4 and V is TRBV7-9; TCRdb lists TRBD1, though no DNA is available to test this call. CDR1 is SEHNR, CDR2 FQNEAQ, per germline (reference sequence). The CDR3 has 15 amino acids. CDR3: CASSSHRGEGEKLFF.

The rearrangement joins TRBV11-2 to TRBJ2-5; checking the TCRdb D call of TRBD2 is not possible without DNA. CDR1 and CDR2 (germline): SGHAT, FQNNGV. The CDR3 is made up of 18 amino acids. This chain's CDR3 is CASSLGTSGRFWQETQYF.

The V call is TRBV4-2, the J call TRBJ2-5; with no DNA, the TCRdb D assignment of TRBD2 cannot be verified. Germline V gene sequence: CDR1 LGHNA, CDR2 YNFKEQ. The CDR3 is 16 residues long. CDR3 amino acids: CASRGLAGPTQETQYF.

The chain couples TRBV20-1 to TRBJ2-1; TCRdb's D call, TRBD1, is unchecked because there is no DNA. The CDR3 extends over 16 amino acids. Per germline, CDR1 DFQATT and CDR2 SNEGSKA (reference sequence). CDR3 protein: CSARDSGRESYNEQFF.

V gene TRBV19 combines with J gene TRBJ1-2; as DNA is missing, the TRBD1 call by TCRdb cannot be tested. CDR3 length equals 13 residues. Germline V lookup: CDR1 LNHDA, CDR2 SQIVND (reference sequence). The CDR3 sequence is CASSGGGASGYTF.

This chain links TRBV4-2 with TRBJ2-3; TCRdb indicates TRBD2, and absent DNA this call remains unverified. Germline CDR1 reads LGHNA; CDR2 reads YNFKEQ. The CDR3 spans 17 residues. CDR3 protein: CASSQDGPSGSVDTQYF.

The chain combines TRBV5-1 with TRBJ1-1; the TRBD1 assignment by TCRdb is unverifiable without DNA. CDR3 length: 14 amino acids. Germline V lookup: CDR1 SGHRS, CDR2 YFSETQ. The CDR3 protein is CASSNQGAPAEAFF.

The chain has TRBV9 and TRBJ1-5; TCRdb indicates TRBD1, and absent DNA this call remains unverified. The CDR3 consists of 14 residues. Germline V gives CDR1 SGDLS, CDR2 YYNGEE. The chain's CDR3 is CASSATGPYQPQHF.

V is TRBV29-1 and J is TRBJ2-2; TCRdb picks TRBD2, but there is no DNA to check that call. Germline assignment: CDR1 SQVTM and CDR2 ANQGSEA. The CDR3 extends over 15 amino acids. The CDR3 is CSVESSGANTGELFF.